Below are 12 T cell receptor beta chains sequenced from a single sample in a study of blood T cell repertoires in COVID-19. Clones were sequenced by immunoSEQ multiplex PCR, and TCRdb holds only the in-frame ones, with some missing. The table includes some 220,000 clones, around 84% detected once. The sequenced material came from peripheral blood. The origin of the receptors is a man aged 50 to 60 with active or convalescent COVID-19.

This clone has just one count. This chain links TRBV12-3 or TRBV12-4 with TRBJ1-3; D gene ambiguous. The CDR3 length is 12 residues. V was clipped by 3 bases and J by 11 bases, with 11 bases between them. CDR3 sequence (DNA): TGTGCCAGCAGTTTCGCGGCCAACGCCATATATTTT. Amino acid sequence: CASSFAANAIYF.

This rearrangement joins TRBV7-3 to TRBJ2-7, with a weak D call TRBD1 (6 bases). This CDR3 spans 14 amino acids. The germline V gene has CDR1 SGHTA and CDR2 FQGTGA. Trimming took off 2 bases at V and 4 bases at J, with 12 bases between the two ends. CDR3 loop: CASSLQGTRYEQYF. The CDR3 DNA reads as TGTGCCAGCAGCTTACAGGGGACACGGTACGAGCAGTACTTC. Full variable domain (rest looked up from reference TRBV7-3 and TRBJ2-7): GAGVSQTPSNKVTEKGKYVELRCDPISGHTALYWYRQSLGQGPEFLIYFQGTGAADDSGLPNDRFFAVRPEGSVSTLKIQRTERGDSAVYLCASSLQGTRYEQYFGPGTRLTVT.

The V gene is TRBV30, the J gene TRBJ1-2; possible D gene TRBD1, 5 bases. The CDR3 is made up of 14 amino acids. V was shortened by 0 bases and J by 6 bases, with 14 bases between the two germline ends. The germline gives CDR1 GTSNPN, CDR2 SVGIG (reference sequence). Written as DNA, the CDR3 is TGTGCCTGGAGTGTAAAGGTGCAGGGCCATGGCTACACCTTC. Encoded protein: CAWSVKVQGHGYTF.

This clone showed up just once. Sequence at one end of the junction differs from germline and may be a read error. Other DNA sequences in this specimen translate into the identical CDR3. The chain couples TRBV18 to TRBJ2-3, with a tentative D call TRBD2 (6 bases). The germline V gene has CDR1 KGHSH and CDR2 LQKENI. The CDR3 runs 14 residues. DNA for the CDR3: TGTGCCAGCTCTCCACCGGGAGGCACAGATACGCAGTATTTT. As protein: CASSPPGGTDTQYF.

This sequence joins TRBV11-3 and TRBJ2-1; TRBD1 matches 10 bases. Germline CDR1 is SGHNT and CDR2 is YENEEA. This CDR3 has 18 amino acids. The V gene end was trimmed by 0 bases and the J gene end by 7 bases; junction bases not matched to a gene: 12. Written as DNA, the CDR3 is TGTGCCAGCAGCTTAGATCGGGGGGGGACAGGGGTAGGAAATGAGCAGTTCTTC. As protein: CASSLDRGGTGVGNEQFF. Based on the CDR3 plus reference TRBV11-3 and TRBJ2-1, the full variable domain is EAGVVQSPRYKIIEKKQPVAFWCNPISGHNTLYWYLQNLGQGPELLIRYENEEAVDDSQLPKDRFSAERLKGVDSTLKIQPAELGDSAVYLCASSLDRGGTGVGNEQFFGPGTRLTVL.

The chain links TRBV20-1 to TRBJ2-3; possibly TRBD1 for D (6 bases). V was pared by 3 bases and J by 2 bases, with 12 bases between. The CDR3 sequence is 14 residues long. The germline V gene encodes CDR1 DFQATT and CDR2 SNEGSKA (reference sequence). The DNA for the CDR3 is TGCAGTGCTAGTCACCGGACAGTCACAGATACGCAGTATTTT. This translates into CSASHRTVTDTQYF.

The V and J genes are TRBV10-1 and TRBJ2-7, with no clear D. The length of the CDR3 is 15 residues. CDR1 and CDR2 (germline): WNHNN, SYGVQD (reference sequence). Trimming removed 6 bases at V and 0 bases at J, with 15 bases between. CDR3 loop: CASRIELRSSYEQYV. The CDR3 DNA reads as TGCGCCAGCAGAATCGAGCTTCGGAGCTCCTACGAGCAGTACGTC.

The chain couples TRBV9 to TRBJ2-5, with 8 bases lining up with TRBD2. The ends lost 7 bases at V and 4 bases at J; junction bases unmatched: 3. Per germline, CDR1 SGDLS and CDR2 YYNGEE. This CDR3 contains 12 residues. CDR3 in amino acids: CASGRGGETQYF. DNA for the CDR3: TGTGCCAGCGGTCGGGGGGGAGAGACCCAGTACTTC.

The genes are TRBV27 and TRBJ1-3; 11 bases align to TRBD1. CDR3 length equals 16 residues. The V gene's germline CDR1 is MNHEY and CDR2 SMNVEV (reference sequence). Trimming at V came to 5 bases and at J to 6 bases, leaving 9 bases not matched to a gene. The CDR3 spells CASSPGQGAVENTIYF. Here the CDR3 DNA reads TGTGCCAGCAGTCCAGGACAGGGGGCAGTAGAAAACACCATATATTTT.

This clone was found once. The gene calls are TRBV2 and TRBJ2-1; TRBD2 matches 11 bases. Per germline, CDR1 SNHLY and CDR2 FYNNEI. This CDR3 comprises 14 residues. V lost 7 bases, J lost 4 bases, and 3 bases stayed unmatched. The CDR3 region has the DNA TGTGCCAGCATGGGACTAGCGGCTTACAATGAGCAGTTCTTC. Encoded protein: CASMGLAAYNEQFF.

V usage is TRBV29-1 and J usage is TRBJ1-2; TRBD1 is a possible D gene (6 bases). CDR1 and CDR2 (germline): SQVTM, ANQGSEA. The CDR3 has 14 residues. V lost 4 bases, J lost 1 base, and 13 bases lay in between. For the CDR3, the DNA is TGCAGCGTTGTAGCGGGGGCTAGTAACTATGGCTACACCTTC. This gives the protein CSVVAGASNYGYTF. The full variable domain, rest sourced from reference TRBV29-1 and TRBJ1-2, is SAVISQKPSRDICQRGTSLTIQCQVDSQVTMMFWYRQQPGQSLTLIATANQGSEATYESGFVIDKFPISRPNLTFSTLTVSNMSPEDSSIYLCSVVAGASNYGYTFGSGTRLTVV.

The CDR3 reads CASSSSGGRGYEQYF. CDR3 in DNA: TGTGCCAGCAGTTCATCTGGTGGGAGGGGCTACGAGCAGTACTTC. V usage is TRBV28 and J usage is TRBJ2-7; 7 nucleotides line up with TRBD2. The CDR3 runs to 15 residues. Germline V CDR1 and CDR2: MDHEN, SYDVKM. V lost 4 bases to trimming and J lost 3 bases; unmatched junction nucleotides: 9.